This entry lists 19 T cell receptor beta chains sequenced from one sample in a study of T-cell memory formation after mild COVID-19. TCRdb independently ran MiXCR on the 5' RACE reads; one entry per CDR3 protein. The sample lists hundreds of thousands of distinct CDR3 sequences, about a fifth seen once, with 8.4% in the top ten. Sequencing input: PBMCs or a T cell subset sorted from them (not recorded which). The source is an adult woman who had mild COVID-19 (a few samples of this study predate the infection). Cell type and time point are not known.

This clonotype was recorded a few times. This CDR3 is CASSFSGTGGAPSNEQFF. CDR3 sequence (DNA): TGTGCCAGCAGCTTTTCCGGGACAGGGGGCGCCCCGAGCAATGAGCAGTTCTTC. The chain links TRBV7-9 to TRBJ2-1; 12 bases map to TRBD1. The CDR3 consists of 18 residues. Germline CDR1 is SEHNR and CDR2 is FQNEAQ (reference sequence). The V segment lost 3 bases and the J segment 6 bases; nucleotides outside the gene matches: 12.

This clonotype was counted a few times. This rearrangement joins TRBV12-3 or TRBV12-4 to TRBJ2-1; D is possibly TRBD1 or TRBD2 (5 bases each). The CDR3 loop spans 15 amino acids. V lost 3 bases and J lost 1, with 10 bases in between. CDR3: CASSFVGTSYNEQFF. DNA for the CDR3: TGTGCCAGCAGTTTCGTGGGGACGTCCTACAATGAGCAGTTCTTC.

The chain employs TRBV9 and TRBJ2-2; D may be TRBD1 (5 bases). This CDR3 region has 16 residues. Germline CDR1 reads SGDLS; CDR2 reads YYNGEE. Trimming removed 0 bases from V and 5 bases from J, with 14 bases in between. The CDR3 protein is CASSVEGVTATGELFF. The CDR3 DNA is TGTGCCAGCAGCGTAGAAGGGGTAACTGCGACCGGGGAGCTGTTTTTT.

A few counts support this clonotype. This rearrangement joins TRBV11-3 to TRBJ2-7; 7 bases are a match to TRBD1. The CDR3 runs to 15 residues. CDR1 and CDR2 (germline): SGHNT, YENEEA. V lost 4 bases to trimming and J lost 2 bases; unmatched junction nucleotides: 8. The CDR3 sequence: CASSSFGDSTYEQYF. CDR3 nucleotide sequence: TGTGCCAGCAGCTCCTTTGGGGACAGTACCTACGAGCAGTACTTC.

This sequence joins TRBV6-5 and TRBJ2-5, with 7 nucleotides matching TRBD2. Trimming at V came to 1 base and at J to 5 bases, leaving 7 bases not matched to a gene. Germline V lookup: CDR1 MNHEY, CDR2 SVGAGI. This CDR3 spans 15 amino acids. The CDR3 DNA reads TGTGCCAGCAGTTACTACGGGGCGGGAGCGGAGACCCAGTACTTC. Protein product: CASSYYGAGAETQYF.

V is TRBV21-1 and J is TRBJ2-6; the table's D call, TRBD2, was not checked against the DNA. TRBV21-1 is given as a pseudogene. There are 23 residues in the CDR3. The CDR3 loop reads CASSANPGTSGGPRYSGANVLTF. For the CDR3, the DNA is TGTGCCAGCAGCGCCAACCCCGGGACTAGCGGGGGGCCAAGGTATTCTGGGGCCAACGTCCTGACTTTC.

In this sample, this clonotype is medium-sized (0.01 to 0.1%). CDR3 coding DNA: TGTGCCAGCAGCTCTAGCGGGAGTACTTACAATGAGCAGTTCTTC. Protein: CASSSSGSTYNEQFF. The V gene is TRBV7-2, the J gene TRBJ2-1; TRBD2 agrees at 10 bases. This CDR3 has 15 amino acids. With 4 bases clipped from V and 4 bases from J, the junction kept 4 bases outside the gene matches. The V gene's germline CDR1 is SGHTA and CDR2 FQGNSA.

V is TRBV5-5 and J is TRBJ2-2; the D gene is possibly TRBD1 (6 bases). The CDR3 is 16 amino acids. Germline V gene sequence: CDR1 SGHKS, CDR2 YYEKEE (reference sequence). V lost 3 bases to trimming and J lost 4 bases, with 16 bases between them. The CDR3 reads CASSSTGTHGTGELFF. The CDR3 DNA reads TGTGCCAGCAGCTCTACCGGGACACATGGCACCGGGGAGCTGTTTTTT.

The V and J genes are TRBV7-2 and TRBJ2-1; D is uncertain. Trimming removed 4 bases from V and 0 bases from J, with 10 bases in between. The germline gives CDR1 SGHTA, CDR2 FQGNSA. This CDR3 spans 15 amino acids. In nucleotides, the CDR3 is TGTGCCAGCAGCTCCGAGACTTCCTCCTACAATGAGCAGTTCTTC. Protein: CASSSETSSYNEQFF.

This clonotype was seen repeatedly, ten times or more. The chain has TRBV5-1 and TRBJ2-7, with TRBD1 matching over 9 bases. The CDR3 runs to 18 residues. V was clipped by 0 bases and J by 4 bases; unmatched bases: 14. CDR1 is SGHRS, CDR2 YFSETQ, per germline. The CDR3 nucleotides read TGCGCCAGCAGCTTGGGTGGGGCGCCGGGACAGGGAGCGTACGAGCAGTACTTC. Protein product: CASSLGGAPGQGAYEQYF.

This clonotype was detected only a few times. The J gene is TRBJ1-2, the V gene TRBV7-9; the D gene is possibly TRBD1 (5 bases). The germline V and J ends were trimmed by 5 bases and 1 base, with 11 bases remaining between them. The CDR3 has 14 amino acids. Germline V gene data show CDR1 as SEHNR and CDR2 as FQNEAQ (reference sequence). The CDR3: CASSPQGNNYGYTF. In DNA form, the CDR3 reads TGTGCCAGCAGCCCGCAGGGTAATAACTATGGCTACACCTTC.

This clonotype was seen a handful of times. The chain combines TRBV19 with TRBJ1-1; unclear D gene. Between the trimmed V and J ends, which lost 6 bases and 5 bases, there was a span of 10 bases. Germline V CDR1 and CDR2: LNHDA, SQIVND (reference sequence). This CDR3 comprises 12 residues. CDR3 sequence reads: CASSNSYTEAFF. The CDR3 DNA sequence: TGTGCCAGTAGCAACTCCTATACTGAAGCTTTCTTT. The full variable domain, its missing parts supplied by reference TRBV19 and TRBJ1-1, is DGGITQSPKYLFRKEGQNVTLSCEQNLNHDAMYWYRQDPGQGLRLIYYSQIVNDFQKGDIAEGYSVSREKKESFPLTVTSAQKNPTAFYLCASSNSYTEAFFGQGTRLTVV.

The chain uses TRBV6-6 and TRBJ2-1; TRBD1 matches at 7 bases. Trimming cost V 1 base and J 6 bases; bases outside gene matches: 6. The CDR3 contains 15 residues. In germline, CDR1 is MNHNY, CDR2 SVGAGI (reference sequence). The CDR3 spells CASSYWDRNLNEQFF. The CDR3 DNA follows: TGTGCCAGCAGTTACTGGGACAGAAACCTCAATGAGCAGTTCTTC.

This clonotype was detected only a few times. V gene TRBV7-9 combines with J gene TRBJ1-1; D gene ambiguous. CDR3 size: 16 residues. Germline CDR1 reads SEHNR; CDR2 reads FQNEAQ (reference sequence). The V end lost 0 bases, the J end lost 1 base, and 12 bases lay between the germline ends. CDR3 amino acids: CASSLAGRVTNTEAFF. CDR3 bases: TGTGCCAGCAGCTTAGCGGGCAGAGTGACGAACACTGAAGCTTTCTTT.

V and J are TRBV4-1 and TRBJ2-7; D call uncertain. V lost 2 bases to trimming and J lost 3 bases, with 11 bases between them. The CDR3 loop spans 14 amino acids. The V gene's germline CDR1 is MGHRA and CDR2 YSYEKL. CDR3 amino acids: CASSQITRYYEQYF. The CDR3 bases are TGCGCCAGCAGCCAAATAACCCGGTACTACGAGCAGTACTTC.

This chain links TRBV7-6 with TRBJ1-3; the D is unclear. The CDR3 is 14 amino acids. CDR1 is SGHVS and CDR2 is FNYEAQ in the germline V gene. With 5 bases removed from V and 4 bases from J, the gap between germline ends came to 12 bases. This CDR3 reads CASSTSPGGNTIYF. The DNA for the CDR3 is TGTGCCAGCAGCACCTCGCCGGGGGGAAACACCATATATTTT.

The CDR3: CASSQAPGLAGGFMDTQYF. The CDR3 bases are TGTGCCAGCAGCCAAGCTCCGGGACTAGCGGGAGGGTTCATGGATACGCAGTATTTT. V and J are TRBV4-2 and TRBJ2-3; the match to TRBD2 covers 16 bases. This CDR3 has 19 amino acids. Unmatched junction bases numbered 10, after V lost 1 base and J lost 6 bases. CDR1 is LGHNA, CDR2 YNFKEQ, per germline.

The V and J genes are TRBV5-5 and TRBJ2-7; 7 bases are shared with TRBD1. This CDR3 region has 14 residues. V was clipped by 0 bases and J by 3 bases; unmatched bases: 3. In germline, CDR1 is SGHKS, CDR2 YYEKEE (reference sequence). Written as DNA, the CDR3 is TGTGCCAGCAGCTTGGCACAGGGGTACTACGAGCAGTACTTC. Residues: CASSLAQGYYEQYF.

This clonotype was found a few times. The V and J genes are TRBV5-5 and TRBJ2-5; the match to TRBD1 covers 7 bases. Losses at the gene ends were 4 bases for V and 3 bases for J; bases not matched to a gene: 9. CDR3 length: 15 residues. The germline V gene encodes CDR1 SGHKS and CDR2 YYEKEE (reference sequence). In DNA, the CDR3 is TGTGCCAGCAGCCAACAGACAGGGATAAAAGAGACCCAGTACTTC. Protein sequence: CASSQQTGIKETQYF.